This T cell receptor (beta chain) was observed in a study of blood T cell repertoires in COVID-19. The protocol was immunoSEQ multiplex PCR, while the TCRdb copy is restricted to in-frame clones and leaves out a portion. The repertoire holds over 200,000 clones, around 90% seen once, with more than 12% in the top ten. V was pared by 4 bases and J by 4 bases, with 12 bases of the junction left unmatched. The CDR3 is made up of 16 amino acids. Germline CDR1 SGHDT, CDR2 YYEEEE. This chain joins TRBV5-6 and TRBJ1-2; the match to TRBD1 covers 8 bases. The clonotype comes from a man aged 25 to 40 who had been exposed to COVID-19. What was sequenced was PBMCs or T cells enriched from blood (not recorded which). The chain's CDR3 is CASSLTGTGPFYGYTF. DNA of the CDR3: TGTGCCAGCAGCCTGACCGGGACAGGCCCATTCTATGGCTACACCTTC. Looking up the rest from reference TRBV5-6 and TRBJ1-2 gives the full variable domain: DAGVTQSPTHLIKTRGQQVTLRCSPKSGHDTVSWYQQALGQGPQFIFQYYEEEERQRGNFPDRFSGHQFPNYSSELNVNALLLGDSALYLCASSLTGTGPFYGYTFGSGTRLTVV.